This paragraph reports one T cell receptor beta chain. Only one count was recorded for this clone. The specificity of this receptor is unknown. Base qualities are not at hand, and no much larger clone is one base apart. This sample was taken from a study of blood T cell repertoires in COVID-19 (TCRdb year 2020). Concerning the study at large: The collaborator samples originated in the United States, Italy and Spain and spanned the acute and convalescent phases of COVID-19. The dataset comprised deeply sampled blood TCRbeta repertoires from subjects exposed to, actively infected with, or recovered from COVID-19. The prospective study material was composed of cDNA or gDNA derived from T cells, B-cell-depleted T cells, or PBMCs. Where available, HLA class I and class II types were obtained from metadata supplied by the sample provider rather than from assay-based typing. A de-identified subject ID, COVID-19 status, age in years and sex were almost always included in the sample metadata. The samples were drawn from the first 160 participants of the ongoing ImmuneRACE study and from 1,200 or so subjects provided by 6 global collaborators. The repertoires were released in a freely available public database meant as a resource for research on the immune response to SARS-CoV-2.

What the work shows at the level of the full study, not this receptor alone: Clinical and demographic metadata were provided uncurated, with the amount varying by source and participant.

Including the terminal cysteine and phenylalanine, the CDR3 comprises 13 residues. The kept DNA is CDR3 alone, 39 bases in frame from the first base. V drops 5 bases and J drops 5 bases, leaving 15 bases in between. Sequences GTSNPN (CDR1) and SVGIG (CDR2) are obtained from the germline V gene (reference sequence). The immunoSEQ Assay, a bias-controlled multiplex PCR, was used to amplify TCRbeta CDR3 regions from genomic DNA. On the study's bioinformatics: Within the assay, amplification of reference gene primers was used to estimate how many nucleated cells each sample contained. To quantify the absolute abundance of each unique TCRbeta CDR3 rearrangement, sequence reads were collapsed and filtered. Productive Simpson clonality was computed per sample as the square root of Simpson's diversity index over productive rearrangements. TCRdb mirrors the immuneACCESS table, restricted to in-frame sequences. Some clones are absent from its copies; in checked studies, under half trace to an unresolved V gene, and the reason for the others is unknown. V and J calls and clone size follow that table, whereas D and trimming were derived from the DNA. Recorded for this sample are 130,000 to 150,000 clones; less than 90% of them occurred a single time. The ten largest clones represent approximately 38% of the sample.

Collaborating institutions collected whole blood in K2EDTA tubes following their own protocols. For TCRbeta analysis, collaborators shipped samples as frozen whole blood, isolated PBMCs, or DNA extracted from either of those sample types. Sequencing was carried out using peripheral blood. This receptor was taken from a human donor in a cohort sampled during active COVID-19. The sequence joins TRBV30 to TRBJ1-1; TRBD1 is a weak D gene call, 5 bases matching. Read as DNA, the sequence is TGTGCCTGGTGGGGAAGGGGAGGGACTGAAGCTTTCTTT. Its protein product is CAWWGRGGTEAFF.